This T cell receptor beta chain was sequenced in a study of blood T cells in healthy people across ages. Findings and caveats of the study: The CMV status of each donor remained undetermined, and this could have confounded shifts in expanded clonotypes. A strong correlation was found between TCR beta diversity and the percentage of naive T cells.

Per the germline V gene, CDR1 is SGHTA and CDR2 is FQGNSA. Trimming removed 5 bases from V and 0 bases from J, with 13 bases in between. The CDR3 sequence is 15 residues long. This clonotype has a count of ten or more. Its antigen is currently unknown. With a J-beta primer mix and a sample-barcoded 5' primer, a second PCR ran roughly 6 to 11 cycles. TCRdb re-called the 5' RACE reads through MiXCR, storing one row per CDR3 protein. Of 2 million or so distinct CDR3 sequences listed, around half are singletons. Every donor contributed roughly 11 milliliters of peripheral blood by blood draw. The chain combines TRBV7-2 with TRBJ1-2; D gene ambiguous. Sequenced sample: blood. The TCR was taken from a middle-aged woman in good health. The CDR3 reads CASSKKGIANYGYTF. CDR3 nucleotides: TGTGCCAGCAGCAAAAAGGGAATCGCTAACTATGGCTACACCTTC.